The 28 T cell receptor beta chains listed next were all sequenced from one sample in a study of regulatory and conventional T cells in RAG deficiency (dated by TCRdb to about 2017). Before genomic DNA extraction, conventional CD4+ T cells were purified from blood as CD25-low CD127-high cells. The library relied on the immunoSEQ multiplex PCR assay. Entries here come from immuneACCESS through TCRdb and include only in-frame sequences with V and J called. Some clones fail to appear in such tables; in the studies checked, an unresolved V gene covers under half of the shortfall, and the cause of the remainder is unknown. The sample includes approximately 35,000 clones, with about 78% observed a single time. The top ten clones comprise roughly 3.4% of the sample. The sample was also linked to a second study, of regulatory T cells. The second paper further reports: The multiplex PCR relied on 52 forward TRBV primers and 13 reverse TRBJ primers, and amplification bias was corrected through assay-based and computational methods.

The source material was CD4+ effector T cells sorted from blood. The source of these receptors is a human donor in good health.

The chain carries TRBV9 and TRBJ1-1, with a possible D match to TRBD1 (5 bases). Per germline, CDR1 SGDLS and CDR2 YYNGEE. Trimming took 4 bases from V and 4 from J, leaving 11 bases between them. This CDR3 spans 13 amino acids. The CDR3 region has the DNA TGTGCCAGCAGCCTCGGGACGGGCACTGAAGCTTTCTTT. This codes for CASSLGTGTEAFF.

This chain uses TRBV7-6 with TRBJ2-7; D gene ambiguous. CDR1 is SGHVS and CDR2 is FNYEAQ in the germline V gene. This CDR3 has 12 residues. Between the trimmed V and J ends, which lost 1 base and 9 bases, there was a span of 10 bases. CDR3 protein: CASSLDFGRQYF. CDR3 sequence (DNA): TGTGCCAGCAGCTTAGATTTTGGGCGGCAGTACTTC. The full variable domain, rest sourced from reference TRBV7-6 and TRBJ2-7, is GAGVSQSPRYKVTKRGQDVALRCDPISGHVSLYWYRQALGQGPEFLTYFNYEAQQDKSGLPNDRFSAERPEGSISTLTIQRTEQRDSAMYRCASSLDFGRQYFGPGTRLTVT.

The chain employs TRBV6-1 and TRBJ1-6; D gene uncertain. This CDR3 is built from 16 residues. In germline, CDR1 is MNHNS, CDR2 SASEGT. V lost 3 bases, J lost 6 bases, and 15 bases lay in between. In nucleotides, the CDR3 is TGTGCCAGCAGTGAGTTACAAGCGGCAGTTAATTCACCCCTCCACTTT. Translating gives CASSELQAAVNSPLHF.

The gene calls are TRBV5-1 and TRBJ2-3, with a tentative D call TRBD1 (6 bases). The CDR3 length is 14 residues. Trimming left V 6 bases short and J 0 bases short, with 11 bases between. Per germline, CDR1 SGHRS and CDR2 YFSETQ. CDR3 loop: CASNREYSTDTQYF. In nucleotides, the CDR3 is TGCGCCAGCAACAGGGAATACAGCACAGATACGCAGTATTTT.

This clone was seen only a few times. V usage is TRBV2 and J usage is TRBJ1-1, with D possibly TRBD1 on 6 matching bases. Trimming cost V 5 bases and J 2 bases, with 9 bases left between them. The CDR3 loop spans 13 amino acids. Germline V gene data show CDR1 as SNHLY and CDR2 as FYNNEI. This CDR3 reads CASSLQGNTEAFF. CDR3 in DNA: TGTGCCAGCAGTTTACAGGGCAACACTGAAGCTTTCTTT.

CDR3 DNA: TGTGCCAGCAGTGACAGGGGGAAGACTGAAGCTTTCTTT. Amino acid sequence: CASSDRGKTEAFF. The J gene is TRBJ1-1, the V gene TRBV6-1; 7 nucleotides line up with TRBD1. The V and J ends lost 3 bases and 5 bases, in that order; junction bases with no gene match: 3. This CDR3 has 13 amino acids. CDR1 MNHNS and CDR2 SASEGT come from the germline V gene.

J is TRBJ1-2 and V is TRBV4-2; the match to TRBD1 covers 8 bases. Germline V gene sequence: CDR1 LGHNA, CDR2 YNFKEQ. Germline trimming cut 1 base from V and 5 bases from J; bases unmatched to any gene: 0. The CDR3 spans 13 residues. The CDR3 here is CASSQGQGYGYTF. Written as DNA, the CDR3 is TGTGCCAGCAGCCAAGGACAGGGGTATGGCTACACCTTC.

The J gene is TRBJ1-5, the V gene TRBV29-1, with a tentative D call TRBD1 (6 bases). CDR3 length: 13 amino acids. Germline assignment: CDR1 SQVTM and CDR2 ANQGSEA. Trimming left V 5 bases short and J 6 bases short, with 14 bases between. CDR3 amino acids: CSVTQGSGQPQHF. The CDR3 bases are TGCAGCGTTACACAGGGATCGGGTCAGCCCCAGCATTTT.

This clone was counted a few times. The CDR3 DNA sequence: TGTGCCATCACAAACAGGGTCCGCTATGGCTACACCTTC. Protein: CAITNRVRYGYTF. The V call is TRBV10-3, the J call TRBJ1-2; TRBD1 might be the D (6 bases). This CDR3 region has 13 residues. CDR1 and CDR2 (germline): ENHRY, SYGVKD. Between the trimmed V and J ends, which lost 7 bases and 4 bases, there was a span of 13 bases.

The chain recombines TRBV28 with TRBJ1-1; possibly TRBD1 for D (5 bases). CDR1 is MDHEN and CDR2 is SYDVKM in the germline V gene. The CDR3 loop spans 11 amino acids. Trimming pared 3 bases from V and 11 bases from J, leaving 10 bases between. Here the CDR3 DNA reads TGTGCCAGCAGTTTCGGCCGGGACGCTTTCTTT. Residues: CASSFGRDAFF.

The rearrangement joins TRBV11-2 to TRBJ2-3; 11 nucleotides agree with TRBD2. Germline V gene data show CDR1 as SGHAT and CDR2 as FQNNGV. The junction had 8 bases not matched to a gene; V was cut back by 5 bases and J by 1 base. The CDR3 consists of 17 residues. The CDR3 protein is CASSPATSGVRTDTQYF. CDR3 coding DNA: TGTGCCAGCAGCCCGGCGACTAGCGGGGTGCGCACAGATACGCAGTATTTT.

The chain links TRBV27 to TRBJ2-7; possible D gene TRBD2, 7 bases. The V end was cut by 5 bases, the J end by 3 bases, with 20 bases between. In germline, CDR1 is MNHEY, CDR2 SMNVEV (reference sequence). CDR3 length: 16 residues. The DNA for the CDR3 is TGTGCCAGCAGTAAGTCGCCGGGGAGGGGGGACTACGAGCAGTACTTC. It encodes CASSKSPGRGDYEQYF.

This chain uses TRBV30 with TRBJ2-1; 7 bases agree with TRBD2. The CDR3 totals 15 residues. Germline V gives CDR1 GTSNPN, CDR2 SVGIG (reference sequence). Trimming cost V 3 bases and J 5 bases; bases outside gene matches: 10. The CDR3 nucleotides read TGTGCCTGGAGGCTCAGCGGGGCTCCAAACAATGAGCAGTTCTTC. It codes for CAWRLSGAPNNEQFF.

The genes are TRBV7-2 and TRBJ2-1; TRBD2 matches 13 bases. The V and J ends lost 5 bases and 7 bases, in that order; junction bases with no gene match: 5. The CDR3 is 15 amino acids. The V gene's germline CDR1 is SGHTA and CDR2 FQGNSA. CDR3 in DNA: TGTGCCAGCAGCCGGACTAGCGGGGGAGGGAATGAGCAGTTCTTC. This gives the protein CASSRTSGGGNEQFF.

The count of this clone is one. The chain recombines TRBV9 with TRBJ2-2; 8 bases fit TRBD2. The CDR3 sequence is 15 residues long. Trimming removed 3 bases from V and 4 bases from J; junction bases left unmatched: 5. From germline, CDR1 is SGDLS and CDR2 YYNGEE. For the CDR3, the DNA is TGTGCCAGCAGCGCGTCTAGCGGGTTCACCGGGGAGCTGTTTTTT. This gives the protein CASSASSGFTGELFF.

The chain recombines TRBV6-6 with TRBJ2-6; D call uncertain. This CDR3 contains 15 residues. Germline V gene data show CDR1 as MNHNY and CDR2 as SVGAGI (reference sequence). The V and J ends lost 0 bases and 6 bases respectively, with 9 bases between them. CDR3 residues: CASSYSGSVANVLTF. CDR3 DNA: TGTGCCAGCAGTTACTCGGGTTCGGTGGCCAACGTCCTGACTTTC.

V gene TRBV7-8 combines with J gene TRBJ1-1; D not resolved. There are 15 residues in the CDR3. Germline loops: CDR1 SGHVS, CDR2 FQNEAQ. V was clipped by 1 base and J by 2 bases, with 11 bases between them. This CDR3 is CASSLGGTINTEAFF. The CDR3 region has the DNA TGTGCCAGCAGCTTAGGCGGCACAATAAACACTGAAGCTTTCTTT.

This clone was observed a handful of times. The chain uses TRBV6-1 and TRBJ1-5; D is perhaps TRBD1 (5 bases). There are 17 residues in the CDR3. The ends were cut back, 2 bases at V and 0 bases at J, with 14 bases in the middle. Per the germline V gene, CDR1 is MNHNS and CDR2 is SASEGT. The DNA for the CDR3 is TGTGCCAGCAGTGAAACGGGACGGGGGGTTAGCAATCAGCCCCAGCATTTT. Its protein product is CASSETGRGVSNQPQHF.

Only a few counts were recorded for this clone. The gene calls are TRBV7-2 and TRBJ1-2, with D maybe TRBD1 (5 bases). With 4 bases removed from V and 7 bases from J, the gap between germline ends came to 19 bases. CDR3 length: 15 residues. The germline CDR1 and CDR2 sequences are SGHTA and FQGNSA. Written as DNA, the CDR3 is TGTGCCAGCAGCTACCGGGACGGAGGGCTTCTTGGCTACACCTTC. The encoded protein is CASSYRDGGLLGYTF.

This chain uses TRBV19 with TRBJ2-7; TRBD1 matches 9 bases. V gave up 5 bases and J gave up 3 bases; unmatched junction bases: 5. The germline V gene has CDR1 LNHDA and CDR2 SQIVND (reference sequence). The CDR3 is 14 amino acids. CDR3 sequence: CASSPPGQGYEQYF. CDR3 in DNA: TGTGCCAGTAGTCCGCCGGGACAGGGCTACGAGCAGTACTTC.

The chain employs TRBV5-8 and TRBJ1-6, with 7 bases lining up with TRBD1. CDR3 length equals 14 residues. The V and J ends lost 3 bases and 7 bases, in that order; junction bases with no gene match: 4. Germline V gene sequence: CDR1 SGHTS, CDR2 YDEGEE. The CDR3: CASSWPGQNSPLHF. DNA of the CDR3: TGTGCCAGCAGCTGGCCGGGACAGAATTCACCCCTCCACTTT. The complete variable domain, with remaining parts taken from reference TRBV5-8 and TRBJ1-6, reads EAGVTQSPTHLIKTRGQQATLRCSPISGHTSVYWYQQALGLGLQFLLWYDEGEERNRGNFPPRFSGRQFPNYSSELNVNALELEDSALYLCASSWPGQNSPLHFGNGTRLTVT.

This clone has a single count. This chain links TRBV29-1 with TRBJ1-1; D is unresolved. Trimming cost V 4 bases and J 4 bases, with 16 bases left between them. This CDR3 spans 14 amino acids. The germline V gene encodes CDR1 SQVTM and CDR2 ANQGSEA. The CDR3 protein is CSVGERMVGTEAFF. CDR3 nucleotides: TGCAGCGTTGGTGAACGGATGGTCGGCACTGAAGCTTTCTTT.

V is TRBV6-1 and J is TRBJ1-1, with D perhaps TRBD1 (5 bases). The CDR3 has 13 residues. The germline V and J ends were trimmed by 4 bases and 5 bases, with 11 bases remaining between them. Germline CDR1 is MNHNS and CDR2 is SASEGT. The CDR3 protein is CASSVKGRTEAFF. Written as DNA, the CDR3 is TGTGCCAGCAGTGTGAAGGGGCGGACTGAAGCTTTCTTT.

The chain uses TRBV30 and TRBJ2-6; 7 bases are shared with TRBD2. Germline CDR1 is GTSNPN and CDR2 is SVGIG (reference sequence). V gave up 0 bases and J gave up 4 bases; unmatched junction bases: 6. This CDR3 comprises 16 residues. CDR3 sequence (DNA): TGTGCCTGGAGTGTACTGGGAGGGCTGGGGGCCAACGTCCTGACTTTC. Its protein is CAWSVLGGLGANVLTF. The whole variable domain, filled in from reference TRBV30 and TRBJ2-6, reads SQTIHQWPATLVQPVGSPLSLECTVEGTSNPNLYWYRQAAGRGLQLLFYSVGIGQISSEVPQNLSASRPQDRQFILSSKKLLLSDSGFYLCAWSVLGGLGANVLTFGAGSRLTVL.

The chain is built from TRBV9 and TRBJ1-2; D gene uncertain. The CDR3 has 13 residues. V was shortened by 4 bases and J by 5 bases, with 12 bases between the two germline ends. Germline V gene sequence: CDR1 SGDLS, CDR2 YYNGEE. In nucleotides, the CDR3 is TGTGCCAGCAGCCCAGGACCCCAATATGGCTACACCTTC. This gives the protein CASSPGPQYGYTF.

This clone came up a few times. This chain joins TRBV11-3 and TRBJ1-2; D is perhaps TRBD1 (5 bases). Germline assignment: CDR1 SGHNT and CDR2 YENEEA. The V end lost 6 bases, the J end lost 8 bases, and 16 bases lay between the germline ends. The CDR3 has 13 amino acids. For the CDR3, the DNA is TGTGCCAGCAGTCCCGACCGGGACGCAGGCTACACCTTC. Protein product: CASSPDRDAGYTF.

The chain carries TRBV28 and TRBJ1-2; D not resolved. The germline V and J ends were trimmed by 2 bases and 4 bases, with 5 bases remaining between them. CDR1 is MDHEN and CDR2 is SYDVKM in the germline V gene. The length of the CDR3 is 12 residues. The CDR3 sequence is CASSLLGYGYTF. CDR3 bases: TGTGCCAGCAGTTTACTGGGCTATGGCTACACCTTC.

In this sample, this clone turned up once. The DNA for the CDR3 is TGTGCCAGTGTAGCGGGGGGGCCCCCCTACGAGCAGTACTTC. Protein: CASVAGGPPYEQYF. The V call is TRBV28, the J call TRBJ2-7; 11 bases align to TRBD2. This CDR3 has 14 residues. The germline V gene encodes CDR1 MDHEN and CDR2 SYDVKM. Unmatched junction bases numbered 6, after V lost 9 bases and J lost 2 bases.